Described below is a single T cell receptor (beta chain) sequence and its context. The data derive from a study of blood T cell repertoires in COVID-19. In the study overall: Sources were T cells, B-cell-depleted T cells, or PBMCs; the material itself was cDNA or gDNA.

In the original analysis: Reference gene primer amplification in the assay estimated nucleated cell counts. The repertoire was sequenced with immunoSEQ multiplex PCR; TCRdb's copy has only in-frame clones and lacks some. The DNA gave D and trimming, while V, J and clone size come from that table. The table lists about 180,000 clones, over 75% of them singletons. CDR3 size: 13 residues. Trimming left V 2 bases short and J 6 bases short, with 11 bases between. Germline loops: CDR1 KGHSH, CDR2 LQKENI. The material sequenced was PBMCs or T cells enriched from blood (not recorded which). The chain recombines TRBV18 with TRBJ2-7; no clear D. The receptor comes from a woman aged 18-35 years who had recovered from COVID-19. The CDR3 coding sequence is TGTGCCAGCTCACCAGGGCTGGGCAGCGAGCAGTACTTC. Amino acids: CASSPGLGSEQYF.